Below are 27 T cell receptor beta chains sequenced from a single sample in a study of identical twins. TCRdb itself ran the 5' RACE reads through MiXCR, one entry per CDR3 protein. Counted here are 250,000 or so distinct CDR3 sequences, about 8% occurring once; the ten biggest clones make up around 3%. These data also formed part of another study, on yellow fever vaccine responses in identical twins.

The sequencing sample was made of CD8+ T cells sorted from blood. The receptor set was obtained from a woman between 18 and 29 years old in good health.

V gene TRBV29-1 combines with J gene TRBJ2-2; a weak D match, TRBD2 (5 bases). Per the germline V gene, CDR1 is SQVTM and CDR2 is ANQGSEA. The CDR3 has 12 residues. Between the trimmed V and J ends, which lost 6 bases and 6 bases, there was a span of 11 bases. The CDR3 nucleotides are TGCAGCGTAGGAGGAGTGGCCGGGGAGCTGTTTTTT. This translates into CSVGGVAGELFF.

Notes on this clonotype: This sequence may be a read error, since a much larger clone differs from it by one base. V and J are TRBV12-3 or TRBV12-4 and TRBJ2-7; TRBD1 is a possible D gene (6 bases). CDR3 size: 16 residues. The germline V and J ends were trimmed by 6 bases and 3 bases, with 21 bases remaining between them. The CDR3 loop is CASRNRATYSFYEQYF. The CDR3 DNA is TGTGCCAGCAGGAACAGGGCCACTTATTCCTTCTACGAGCAGTACTTC.

In the case of this clonotype: Possible read error: a much larger clone is one base away. The chain recombines TRBV20-1 with TRBJ2-1, with 10 bases fitting TRBD2. CDR1 and CDR2 (germline): DFQATT, SNEGSKA (reference sequence). CDR3 length equals 16 residues. CDR3 nucleotide sequence: TGCTGTGCTAGAGATGGCGTGAGGCTAGCGGGAGATGAGCAGTTCTTC. Translated: CCARDGVRLAGDEQFF.

This clonotype was seen only a few times. This rearrangement joins TRBV20-1 to TRBJ2-7; D gene ambiguous. Trimming shortened V by 0 bases and J by 3 bases, and 9 bases separated the two germline ends. CDR1 is DFQATT, CDR2 SNEGSKA, per germline (reference sequence). This CDR3 spans 13 amino acids. Here the CDR3 reads CSARDTTIYEQYF. Here the CDR3 DNA reads TGCAGTGCTAGAGATACTACAATCTACGAGCAGTACTTC.

This clonotype was counted at least ten times. The V gene is TRBV7-9, the J gene TRBJ2-7; 7 nucleotides align to TRBD2. The CDR3 has 14 residues. Germline V CDR1 and CDR2: SEHNR, FQNEAQ (reference sequence). J lost 2 bases, V lost 2 bases, and 3 bases had no gene match. Here the CDR3 DNA reads TGTGCCAGCAGCTTACTAGCGGCACCCTACGAGCAGTACTTC. It is translated as CASSLLAAPYEQYF.

This clonotype was observed a handful of times. The chain joins TRBV3-1 to TRBJ2-5; perhaps TRBD1 as D (7 bases). Trimming took off 2 bases at V and 4 bases at J, with 11 bases between the two ends. Germline V gives CDR1 LGHDT, CDR2 YNNKEL (reference sequence). This CDR3 has 14 amino acids. The CDR3 region is CASSQSQGGETQYF. DNA of the CDR3: TGTGCCAGCAGCCAATCCCAGGGGGGAGAGACCCAGTACTTC.

Ten or more counts support this clonotype. This chain connects TRBV5-5 to TRBJ2-7; maybe TRBD1 (5 bases). V lost 0 bases, J lost 0 bases, and 10 bases lay in between. The CDR3 has 15 amino acids. Germline V lookup: CDR1 SGHKS, CDR2 YYEKEE (reference sequence). CDR3 sequence reads: CASSLGGRLSYEQYF. The CDR3 nucleotides read TGTGCCAGCAGCTTGGGGGGCAGGCTCTCCTACGAGCAGTACTTC.

Ten or more counts support this clonotype. V is TRBV6-5 and J is TRBJ2-1; D may be TRBD1 or TRBD2 (5 bases each). The CDR3 sequence is 17 residues long. Looked up from germline, CDR1 is MNHEY and CDR2 is SVGAGI. The germline V and J ends were trimmed by 0 bases and 8 bases, with 20 bases remaining between them. The CDR3, as DNA: TGTGCCAGCAGTTACTCCTTCACTAGGGGTCTTCCGGATGAGCAGTTCTTC. Its translation: CASSYSFTRGLPDEQFF.

The J gene is TRBJ2-7, the V gene TRBV7-6; possibly TRBD2 for D (6 bases). V was pared by 4 bases and J by 1 base, with 20 bases between. The V gene's germline CDR1 is SGHVS and CDR2 FNYEAQ. The CDR3 runs to 17 residues. This CDR3 is CASSSPVGGEQSYEQYF. CDR3 in DNA: TGTGCCAGCAGCTCTCCAGTGGGAGGAGAACAATCCTACGAGCAGTACTTC.

This chain links TRBV11-2 with TRBJ2-7; D is unclear. The germline gives CDR1 SGHAT, CDR2 FQNNGV. V gave up 0 bases and J gave up 4 bases, with 13 bases separating them. CDR3 length: 15 amino acids. CDR3 in DNA: TGTGCCAGCAGCTTAGAGGCAGCGAGACGTTACGAGCAGTACTTC. Translated, it gives CASSLEAARRYEQYF.

Remarks on this clonotype: The junction departs from the called germline gene at one end, perhaps through a read error. The CDR3 sequence: CAGSLATSLLYNEQFF. The CDR3 region has the DNA TGTGCCGGCAGCTTAGCAACTAGCCTTCTCTACAATGAGCAGTTCTTC. The genes are TRBV7-9 and TRBJ2-1; a weak D match, TRBD2 (6 bases). Germline V gene data show CDR1 as SEHNR and CDR2 as FQNEAQ (reference sequence). The CDR3 loop spans 16 amino acids.

To note about this clonotype: It may be a read error: a sequence one base away is much more abundant. The rearrangement joins TRBV11-2 to TRBJ2-1; 8 bases align to TRBD1. The germline CDR1 and CDR2 sequences are SGHAT and FQNNGV. This CDR3 has 15 amino acids. CDR3 nucleotide sequence: TGTGCCAGCAGCTCTGGACAGGGACTCTACAGTGAGCAGTTCTTC. It yields the protein CASSSGQGLYSEQFF.

CDR3 residues: CASRRTSENEQFF. The CDR3 DNA follows: TGTGCCAGCAGGAGGACTAGTGAGAATGAGCAGTTCTTC. The chain joins TRBV7-8 to TRBJ2-1, with 7 bases that match TRBD2. This CDR3 is built from 13 residues. The J segment lost 7 bases and the V segment lost 6 bases, leaving 6 bases of the junction unmatched. Germline V gene data show CDR1 as SGHVS and CDR2 as FQNEAQ. The variable domain in full, with the rest retrieved from reference TRBV7-8 and TRBJ2-1, is GAGVSQSPRYKVAKRGQDVALRCDPISGHVSLFWYQQALGQGPEFLTYFQNEAQLDKSGLPSDRFFAERPEGSVSTLKIQRTQQEDSAVYLCASRRTSENEQFFGPGTRLTVL.

This clonotype was counted between two and nine times. The chain combines TRBV25-1 with TRBJ2-6; TRBD2 might be the D (5 bases). CDR1 and CDR2 (germline): MGHDK, SYGVNS. This CDR3 comprises 16 residues. V lost 1 base to trimming and J lost 1 base, with 8 bases between them. CDR3 region: CASSEWRGSGANVLTF. The CDR3 DNA follows: TGTGCCAGCAGTGAATGGAGAGGGTCTGGGGCCAACGTCCTGACTTTC.

By its share, this clonotype is medium-sized. The chain links TRBV4-3 to TRBJ2-1, with 9 bases matching TRBD1. This CDR3 is 16 amino acids long. The germline V gene has CDR1 LGHNA and CDR2 YSLEER. With V trimmed by 0 bases and J by 7 bases, 7 bases remained unmatched. The CDR3 DNA reads TGCGCCAGCAGCCAAGATGAGGGACAGGGCTGGAATGAGCAGTTCTTC. Translated, it gives CASSQDEGQGWNEQFF.

This clonotype has ten or more counts. This chain's CDR3 is CASSAVPSSYEQYF. In DNA, the CDR3 is TGTGCCAGCAGCGCAGTCCCGAGCTCCTACGAGCAGTACTTC. The rearrangement links TRBV9 to TRBJ2-7; D gene unclear. Trimming stripped 3 bases from V and 0 bases from J, with 10 bases between. Germline V lookup: CDR1 SGDLS, CDR2 YYNGEE. The CDR3 has 14 amino acids.

There are many counts of this clonotype. The V gene is TRBV6-2 or TRBV6-3, the J gene TRBJ2-7; a possible D gene is TRBD2 (6 bases). CDR1 is MNHEY and CDR2 is SVGEGT in the germline V gene. The CDR3 covers 14 residues. V lost 5 bases, J lost 4 bases, and 15 bases lay in between. This chain's CDR3 is CASSQPGLGYEQYF. As DNA, the CDR3 is TGTGCCAGCAGTCAACCGGGACTGGGGTACGAGCAGTACTTC.

This clonotype was recorded many times. This chain uses TRBV7-9 with TRBJ1-1; D is uncertain. The CDR3 has 14 residues. CDR1 is SEHNR and CDR2 is FQNEAQ in the germline V gene (reference sequence). V was cut by 3 bases and J by 3 bases, with 11 bases left in between. The CDR3 nucleotides are TGTGCCAGCAGCTTGACTTCAGAGTACACTGAAGCTTTCTTT. This translates into CASSLTSEYTEAFF. Together with reference TRBV7-9 and TRBJ1-1, the CDR3 gives the full variable domain: DTGVSQNPRHKITKRGQNVTFRCDPISEHNRLYWYRQTLGQGPEFLTYFQNEAQLEKSRLLSDRFSAERPKGSFSTLEIQRTEQGDSAMYLCASSLTSEYTEAFFGQGTRLTVV.

This clonotype was seen at least ten times. This chain's CDR3 is CASSLRTNEQFF. The CDR3 DNA sequence: TGTGCCAGCAGTCTACGTACGAATGAGCAGTTCTTC. The J gene is TRBJ2-1, the V gene TRBV12-3 or TRBV12-4; D is unclear. Trimming removed 5 bases from V and 7 bases from J, with 9 bases in between. The CDR3 runs to 12 residues.

This clonotype was recorded many times. V and J are TRBV7-9 and TRBJ2-1, with D uncertain. The CDR3 runs 13 residues. Germline V gene lookup returns CDR1 SEHNR and CDR2 FQNEAQ (reference sequence). Trimming left V 6 bases short and J 7 bases short, with 13 bases between. In nucleotides, the CDR3 is TGTGCCAGCAGAAATGCAGGTACAAATGAGCAGTTCTTC. Translating it yields CASRNAGTNEQFF. The whole variable domain, remainder taken from reference TRBV7-9 and TRBJ2-1, is DTGVSQNPRHKITKRGQNVTFRCDPISEHNRLYWYRQTLGQGPEFLTYFQNEAQLEKSRLLSDRFSAERPKGSFSTLEIQRTEQGDSAMYLCASRNAGTNEQFFGPGTRLTVL.

This clonotype was recorded a few times. The rearrangement joins TRBV28 to TRBJ2-7; D is unresolved. The CDR3 sequence is 12 residues long. Trimming pared 5 bases from V and 5 bases from J, leaving 10 bases between. Germline V gene sequence: CDR1 MDHEN, CDR2 SYDVKM. The CDR3 region is CASSADRNEQYF. The CDR3 DNA reads as TGTGCCAGCAGTGCCGATCGAAACGAGCAGTACTTC.

This clonotype was seen at least ten times. The chain combines TRBV5-1 with TRBJ2-7; D is perhaps TRBD1 (6 bases). CDR3 size: 15 residues. Per the germline V gene, CDR1 is SGHRS and CDR2 is YFSETQ. V was pared by 4 bases and J by 2 bases, with 16 bases between. The CDR3 DNA is TGCGCCAGCAGCCCGAGTCAGGGACATACCTACGAGCAGTACTTC. Protein product: CASSPSQGHTYEQYF.

This clonotype was counted at least ten times. The CDR3 region has the DNA TGCGCCAGCAGCTTGGGGGACAGGGCCTCCTACAATGAGCAGTTCTTC. Its translation is CASSLGDRASYNEQFF. The chain couples TRBV5-1 to TRBJ2-1, with 9 bases matching TRBD1. CDR3 length equals 16 residues. Trimming at V came to 0 bases and at J to 0 bases, leaving 1 base not matched to a gene. The V gene's germline CDR1 is SGHRS and CDR2 YFSETQ. The full variable domain, in which reference TRBV5-1 and TRBJ2-1 provide the parts outside the CDR3, is KAGVTQTPRYLIKTRGQQVTLSCSPISGHRSVSWYQQTPGQGLQFLFEYFSETQRNKGNFPGRFSGRQFSNSRSEMNVSTLELGDSALYLCASSLGDRASYNEQFFGPGTRLTVL.

The V and J genes are TRBV6-2 or TRBV6-3 and TRBJ2-7; 7 nucleotides agree with TRBD1. The germline V gene has CDR1 MNHEY and CDR2 SVGEGT. This CDR3 has 17 residues. V lost 0 bases, J lost 1 base, and 9 bases stayed unmatched. CDR3 DNA: TGTGCCAGCAGTTACTCCATCACAGGGGTTAAGTCCTACGAGCAGTACTTC. Translation: CASSYSITGVKSYEQYF.

The genes are TRBV4-1 and TRBJ2-7; D is possibly TRBD1 (5 bases). The CDR3 contains 15 residues. CDR1 and CDR2 (germline): MGHRA, YSYEKL. The V end lost 6 bases, the J end lost 5 bases, and 20 bases lay between the germline ends. CDR3 nucleotide sequence: TGCGCCAGCAGTCCGATCCAGGGCGAAGACAACGAGCAGTACTTC. Encoded protein: CASSPIQGEDNEQYF.

This chain connects TRBV4-3 to TRBJ2-3, with D tentatively TRBD1 (6 bases). Trimming cost V 4 bases and J 1 base, with 15 bases left between them. The CDR3 contains 16 residues. CDR1 is LGHNA and CDR2 is YSLEER in the germline V gene. CDR3: CASSRGRAGGTDTQYF. CDR3 bases: TGCGCCAGCAGCCGGGGGCGAGCAGGAGGCACAGATACGCAGTATTTT.

Many counts were recorded for this clonotype. The germline gene is not matched at one end of the junction; a read error may be the cause. The genes are TRBV29-1 and TRBJ1-1; no reliable D call. This CDR3 contains 11 residues. The germline gives CDR1 SQVTM, CDR2 ANQGSEA. The CDR3 DNA reads TGCAGCGTGGAAGTTTACACTGAAGCTTTCTTT. It yields the protein CSVEVYTEAFF.